Presented here are 16 T cell receptor beta chains from one specimen sequenced in a study of memory B cells and T cells in multiple sclerosis. After stimulus-free culture, autoproliferating CFSE-dim and non-proliferating CFSE-high T cells were sequenced separately. Roughly 4.5x10^7 CFSE-labeled PBMCs were cultured 7 to 8 days unstimulated, then replicate wells were pooled. These receptors lack a known antigen. Some clones are missing from TCRdb's copy, which holds only in-frame ones; the method was immunoSEQ multiplex PCR. The table lists 11,000 or so clones, 80% to 90% of them singletons. The source material was PBMCs from blood kept in culture. All receptors derive from a human donor with multiple sclerosis.

V gene TRBV5-1 combines with J gene TRBJ2-1; 7 nucleotides line up with TRBD1. Trimming at V came to 0 bases and at J to 5 bases, leaving 5 bases not matched to a gene. Germline V gives CDR1 SGHRS, CDR2 YFSETQ. The CDR3 runs 15 residues. CDR3 bases: TGCGCCAGCAGCTTGGATCAGGGACAGAACAATGAGCAGTTCTTC. This gives the protein CASSLDQGQNNEQFF.

This sequence joins TRBV6-4 and TRBJ1-6, with unresolved D. This CDR3 contains 13 residues. Per germline, CDR1 MRHNA and CDR2 SNTAGT. V dropped 3 bases and J dropped 8 bases, with 8 bases sitting between them. The CDR3 sequence: CASSEAFDSPLHF. The CDR3 DNA reads as TGTGCCAGCAGTGAGGCTTTCGATTCACCCCTCCACTTT.

The V and J genes are TRBV20-1 and TRBJ2-3; D gene uncertain. In germline, CDR1 is DFQATT, CDR2 SNEGSKA (reference sequence). This CDR3 is 10 amino acids long. This CDR3 is CSTLRDTQYF. The CDR3 coding sequence is TGCAGCACCCTCCGGGATACGCAGTATTTT.

This sequence joins TRBV15 and TRBJ2-3, with 12 bases lining up with TRBD2. The CDR3 consists of 16 residues. From germline, CDR1 is LNHNV and CDR2 YYDKDF (reference sequence). With V trimmed by 1 base and J by 2 bases, 1 base remained unmatched. CDR3 DNA sequence: TGTGCCACCAGCAGAGGGACTAGCGGGACCACAGATACGCAGTATTTT. As protein: CATSRGTSGTTDTQYF.

The sample holds a few counts of this clone. The chain recombines TRBV19 with TRBJ1-3; tentative D call: TRBD1 (6 bases). V lost 5 bases and J lost 1, with 9 bases in between. This CDR3 is built from 14 residues. The germline V gene has CDR1 LNHDA and CDR2 SQIVND (reference sequence). CDR3 sequence reads: CASSPDRSGNTIYF. In DNA, the CDR3 is TGTGCCAGTAGTCCCGACAGGTCTGGAAACACCATATATTTT. Full variable domain (rest looked up from reference TRBV19 and TRBJ1-3): DGGITQSPKYLFRKEGQNVTLSCEQNLNHDAMYWYRQDPGQGLRLIYYSQIVNDFQKGDIAEGYSVSREKKESFPLTVTSAQKNPTAFYLCASSPDRSGNTIYFGEGSWLTVV.

The rearrangement uses TRBV21-1 and TRBJ1-1. TRBV21-1 is described as a pseudogene. The CDR3 is made up of 14 amino acids. The CDR3 loop reads CASSIVKGYTEAFF. In DNA, the CDR3 is TGTGCCAGCAGCATAGTAAAGGGATACACTGAAGCTTTCTTT.

The rearrangement uses TRBV5-6 and TRBJ2-1; D is unresolved. This CDR3 is built from 14 residues. Per the germline V gene, CDR1 is SGHDT and CDR2 is YYEEEE. The V gene lost 6 bases and the J gene lost 2 bases, with 12 bases spanning the gap. CDR3 sequence: CASITWGTYNEQFF. For the CDR3, the DNA is TGTGCCAGCATCACCTGGGGAACCTACAATGAGCAGTTCTTC.

The chain employs TRBV7-3 and TRBJ2-1; maybe TRBD2 (5 bases). Trimming removed 2 bases at V and 7 bases at J, with 18 bases between. Germline V gene sequence: CDR1 SGHTA, CDR2 FQGTGA. The CDR3 runs to 16 residues. The CDR3 nucleotides are TGTGCCAGCAGCTTAGAGGGCCTTAGTATCACTAATGAGCAGTTCTTC. Its protein is CASSLEGLSITNEQFF.

The chain combines TRBV5-1 with TRBJ2-1; 9 bases fit TRBD1. Germline CDR1 and CDR2: SGHRS and YFSETQ. CDR3 length equals 18 residues. With 0 bases clipped from V and 3 bases from J, the junction kept 10 bases outside the gene matches. DNA for the CDR3: TGCGCCAGCAGCTTGGCCGGGACAGGGTCGAGAATCTACAATGAGCAGTTCTTC. Its translation is CASSLAGTGSRIYNEQFF.

The V and J genes are TRBV9 and TRBJ1-2; no definite D call. The length of the CDR3 is 16 residues. Germline lookup yields CDR1 SGDLS and CDR2 YYNGEE. The V end lost 0 bases, the J end lost 2 bases, and 14 bases lay between the germline ends. CDR3 protein: CASSVGSTVINYGYTF. The CDR3 nucleotides are TGTGCCAGCAGCGTAGGATCTACCGTTATAAACTATGGCTACACCTTC.

The V and J genes are TRBV19 and TRBJ2-3; 7 nucleotides agree with TRBD2. V was clipped by 1 base and J by 3 bases; unmatched bases: 7. This CDR3 is built from 16 residues. Germline CDR1 reads LNHDA; CDR2 reads SQIVND (reference sequence). The DNA of the CDR3 is TGTGCCAGTAGTATAGCCCGACTAGCTGGTACAGATACGCAGTATTTT. Translation gives CASSIARLAGTDTQYF.

The V call is TRBV19, the J call TRBJ2-5; 9 bases map to TRBD1. The V and J ends lost 0 bases and 5 bases, in that order; junction bases with no gene match: 10. The germline CDR1 and CDR2 sequences are LNHDA and SQIVND (reference sequence). The CDR3 is made up of 17 amino acids. CDR3 loop: CASSIEGATGGGETQYF. DNA of the CDR3: TGTGCCAGTAGTATAGAGGGGGCAACAGGGGGCGGTGAGACCCAGTACTTC.

The genes are TRBV28 and TRBJ1-1; no firm D call. CDR3 length equals 14 residues. V lost 7 bases, J lost 1 base, and 13 bases lay in between. Germline values: CDR1 MDHEN, CDR2 SYDVKM. CDR3 nucleotide sequence: TGTGCCAGCAATTATGGGCGGGCGAACACTGAAGCTTTCTTT. Protein: CASNYGRANTEAFF.

V gene TRBV9 combines with J gene TRBJ2-1, with unresolved D. This CDR3 has 15 residues. CDR1 SGDLS and CDR2 YYNGEE come from the germline V gene. Trimming pared 3 bases from V and 0 bases from J, leaving 10 bases between. The chain's CDR3 is CASSAGPDSYNEQFF. The CDR3 DNA is TGTGCCAGCAGCGCCGGGCCTGACTCCTACAATGAGCAGTTCTTC.

This rearrangement joins TRBV6-5 to TRBJ1-1; a possible D gene is TRBD1 (6 bases). The CDR3 is 13 amino acids. In germline, CDR1 is MNHEY, CDR2 SVGAGI. V lost 2 bases and J 7 bases, leaving 11 bases between the germline ends. The CDR3 sequence: CASSYSWTVEAFF. CDR3 in DNA: TGTGCCAGCAGTTACAGTTGGACAGTTGAAGCTTTCTTT.

The chain combines TRBV14 with TRBJ1-6; tentative D call: TRBD1 (5 bases). The V gene lost 5 bases and the J gene lost 7 bases, with 12 bases spanning the gap. In germline, CDR1 is SGHDN, CDR2 FVKESK. The CDR3 sequence is 14 residues long. The chain's CDR3 is CASSIRRGNSPLHF. The CDR3 nucleotides are TGTGCCAGCAGCATCCGTAGGGGAAATTCACCCCTCCACTTT.